These 16 T cell receptor beta chains share one sample of origin, sequenced in a study of blood T cell repertoires in COVID-19. Clones were read by immunoSEQ multiplex PCR, and TCRdb kept only the in-frame ones, dropping some. The sample has around 260,000 clones, roughly 80% seen once. The sample was peripheral blood. These receptors were taken from a woman aged 45 to 65 who had recovered from COVID-19.

This clone appeared a single time. The chain uses TRBV29-1 and TRBJ2-3; D might be TRBD2 (6 bases). The CDR3 covers 14 residues. Per germline, CDR1 SQVTM and CDR2 ANQGSEA. Trimming left V 4 bases short and J 0 bases short, with 11 bases between. The CDR3 DNA reads TGCAGCGTTGTACCCGGGGGAAGCACAGATACGCAGTATTTT. Amino acids: CSVVPGGSTDTQYF.

The chain combines TRBV30 with TRBJ2-7, with 9 bases identical to TRBD2. CDR1 is GTSNPN, CDR2 SVGIG, per germline (reference sequence). The V segment lost 3 bases and the J segment 6 bases; nucleotides outside the gene matches: 12. CDR3 length equals 15 residues. The CDR3 DNA reads as TGTGCCTGGAGCCTAGGGGTAGCGGGAGTTCGCGAGCAGTACTTC. This sequence encodes CAWSLGVAGVREQYF. The entire variable domain, with the rest obtained from reference TRBV30 and TRBJ2-7, is as follows: SQTIHQWPATLVQPVGSPLSLECTVEGTSNPNLYWYRQAAGRGLQLLFYSVGIGQISSEVPQNLSASRPQDRQFILSSKKLLLSDSGFYLCAWSLGVAGVREQYFGPGTRLTVT.

V gene TRBV5-1 combines with J gene TRBJ2-1; 7 bases align to TRBD1. The germline gives CDR1 SGHRS, CDR2 YFSETQ. V was pared by 4 bases and J by 8 bases, with 18 bases of the junction left unmatched. This CDR3 has 17 residues. CDR3 residues: CASSPTTGPVGRDEQFF. CDR3 in DNA: TGCGCCAGCAGCCCGACGACAGGGCCCGTCGGTAGGGATGAGCAGTTCTTC. The whole variable domain, filled in from reference TRBV5-1 and TRBJ2-1, reads KAGVTQTPRYLIKTRGQQVTLSCSPISGHRSVSWYQQTPGQGLQFLFEYFSETQRNKGNFPGRFSGRQFSNSRSEMNVSTLELGDSALYLCASSPTTGPVGRDEQFFGPGTRLTVL.

V is TRBV3-1 (or the pseudogene TRBV3-2) and J is TRBJ1-2; 7 nucleotides agree with TRBD1. V was clipped by 4 bases and J by 7 bases; unmatched bases: 6. This CDR3 is 13 amino acids long. CDR1 LGHDT and CDR2 YNNKEL come from the germline V gene (reference sequence). The chain's CDR3 is CASSLDRSSGYTF. CDR3 in DNA: TGTGCCAGCAGCCTGGACAGGTCTTCTGGCTACACCTTC.

This chain connects TRBV7-3 to TRBJ1-1, with TRBD1 matching over 7 bases. The CDR3 sequence is 15 residues long. Germline trimming cut 5 bases from V and 4 bases from J; bases unmatched to any gene: 10. Per the germline V gene, CDR1 is SGHTA and CDR2 is FQGTGA. This CDR3 is CASSPETGKSTEAFF. The CDR3 coding sequence is TGTGCCAGCAGCCCGGAGACAGGGAAGAGCACTGAAGCTTTCTTT.

The chain links TRBV4-3 to TRBJ2-2; 10 bases map to TRBD2. This CDR3 is built from 19 residues. Germline CDR1 reads LGHNA; CDR2 reads YSLEER. V lost 0 bases and J lost 6; bases outside the gene matches: 13. Here the CDR3 DNA reads TGCGCCAGCAGCCAAGATAAATCTAGCGGGAGCTTCTCGGCCGGGGAGCTGTTTTTT. Translated, it gives CASSQDKSSGSFSAGELFF.

The chain recombines TRBV7-2 with TRBJ1-2; a possible D gene is TRBD1 (5 bases). Trimming took 3 bases from V and 1 from J, leaving 12 bases between them. The CDR3 sequence is 15 residues long. The germline CDR1 and CDR2 sequences are SGHTA and FQGNSA. The chain's CDR3 is CASSFQGIGNYGYTF. Written as DNA, the CDR3 is TGTGCCAGCAGCTTTCAGGGAATCGGTAACTATGGCTACACCTTC.

V usage is TRBV24-1 and J usage is TRBJ2-3, with 12 bases fitting TRBD1. The CDR3 consists of 17 residues. The junction had 7 bases not matched to a gene; V was cut back by 3 bases and J by 4 bases. Germline assignment: CDR1 KGHDR and CDR2 SFDVKD. CDR3 protein: CATSDGRDRGQPDTQYF. The CDR3 bases are TGTGCCACCAGTGATGGAAGGGACAGGGGGCAGCCAGATACGCAGTATTTT.

The rearrangement links TRBV24-1 to TRBJ1-2; D is unresolved. Trimming removed 2 bases from V and 7 bases from J, with 10 bases in between. The CDR3 consists of 13 residues. Germline CDR1 KGHDR, CDR2 SFDVKD. The CDR3 DNA reads as TGTGCCACCAGTGATTCCCAGGCGATTGGCTACACCTTC. This codes for CATSDSQAIGYTF.

J is TRBJ1-2 and V is TRBV5-4, with D unresolved. The CDR3 length is 13 residues. The germline gives CDR1 SGHNT, CDR2 YYREEE (reference sequence). V dropped 0 bases and J dropped 4 bases, with 7 bases sitting between them. The CDR3 region has the DNA TGTGCCAGCAGCTTGGAGAGAAGCTATGGCTACACCTTC. Translating gives CASSLERSYGYTF.

The chain combines TRBV7-6 with TRBJ2-1; 12 nucleotides line up with TRBD1. The V and J ends lost 5 bases and 5 bases, in that order; junction bases with no gene match: 10. The CDR3 sequence is 17 residues long. Germline values: CDR1 SGHVS, CDR2 FNYEAQ. The CDR3 loop reads CASSRRGTGGLHNEQFF. In nucleotides, the CDR3 is TGTGCCAGCAGCCGACGGGGGACAGGGGGCTTGCACAATGAGCAGTTCTTC.

The V call is TRBV6-2 or TRBV6-3, the J call TRBJ2-1; TRBD1 is a possible D gene (5 bases). Trimming stripped 2 bases from V and 3 bases from J, with 11 bases between. The germline V gene encodes CDR1 MNHEY and CDR2 SVGEGT. There are 15 residues in the CDR3. The CDR3 loop reads CASSYATEGYNEQFF. As DNA, the CDR3 is TGTGCCAGCAGTTACGCGACAGAAGGCTACAATGAGCAGTTCTTC.

The chain employs TRBV18 and TRBJ1-5, with D perhaps TRBD1 (5 bases). Trimming shortened V by 0 bases and J by 4 bases, and 13 bases separated the two germline ends. Germline V gives CDR1 KGHSH, CDR2 LQKENI. The CDR3 has 16 residues. CDR3 DNA sequence: TGTGCCAGCTCACCACCCCCCGGGGGAAGGAATCAGCCCCAGCATTTT. Translating gives CASSPPPGGRNQPQHF.

In this sample, this clone turned up once. The rearrangement uses TRBV9 and TRBJ2-2; 7 nucleotides line up with TRBD1. The CDR3 runs 15 residues. CDR1 SGDLS and CDR2 YYNGEE come from the germline V gene. Trimming at V came to 3 bases and at J to 5 bases, leaving 7 bases not matched to a gene. Written as DNA, the CDR3 is TGTGCCAGCAGCGAGCGACAGGGAGCAACCGGGGAGCTGTTTTTT. Its translation is CASSERQGATGELFF.

The rearrangement links TRBV28 to TRBJ2-3; TRBD1 aligns across 9 bases. Per the germline V gene, CDR1 is MDHEN and CDR2 is SYDVKM. Trimming at V came to 0 bases and at J to 6 bases, leaving 4 bases not matched to a gene. There are 15 residues in the CDR3. The CDR3 spells CASSLWGQGADTQYF. Here the CDR3 DNA reads TGTGCCAGCAGTTTATGGGGACAGGGAGCGGATACGCAGTATTTT.

V is TRBV7-2 and J is TRBJ1-2; a weak D match, TRBD1 (6 bases). The germline gives CDR1 SGHTA, CDR2 FQGNSA. Trimming took off 5 bases at V and 8 bases at J, with 12 bases between the two ends. CDR3 length equals 12 residues. The CDR3 here is CASSPGQWGYTF. The CDR3 DNA is TGTGCCAGCAGCCCAGGACAGTGGGGCTACACCTTC.